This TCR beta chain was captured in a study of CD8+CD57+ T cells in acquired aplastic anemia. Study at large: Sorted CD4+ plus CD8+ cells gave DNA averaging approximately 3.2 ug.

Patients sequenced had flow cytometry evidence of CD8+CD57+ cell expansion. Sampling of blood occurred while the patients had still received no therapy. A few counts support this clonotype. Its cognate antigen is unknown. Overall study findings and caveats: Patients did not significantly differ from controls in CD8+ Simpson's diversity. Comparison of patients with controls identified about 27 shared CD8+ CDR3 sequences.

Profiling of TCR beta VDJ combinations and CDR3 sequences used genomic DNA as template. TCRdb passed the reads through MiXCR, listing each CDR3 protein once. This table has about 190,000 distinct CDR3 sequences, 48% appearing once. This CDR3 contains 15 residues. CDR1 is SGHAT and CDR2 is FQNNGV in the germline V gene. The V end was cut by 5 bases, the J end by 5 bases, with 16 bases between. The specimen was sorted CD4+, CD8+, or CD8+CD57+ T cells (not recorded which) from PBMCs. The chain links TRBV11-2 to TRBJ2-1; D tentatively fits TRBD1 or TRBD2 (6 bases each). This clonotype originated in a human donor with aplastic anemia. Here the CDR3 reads CASSRNRAGNNEQFF. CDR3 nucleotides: TGTGCCAGCAGCCGTAACAGGGCGGGGAACAATGAGCAGTTCTTC.